This T cell receptor (beta chain) stems from a study of cytomegalovirus exposure and HLA in healthy donors (dated by TCRdb to about 2017). With regard to the full study: According to an earlier analysis of several hundred of the donors, roughly 180 million T cells yielded 95 million to 140 million unique TCR beta sequences and about 300 Gb of sequence data. A separate validation cohort of roughly 130 different subjects was used in addition to the 666-subject first cohort. Both class I and class II loci were covered by HLA typing, at four-digit resolution. Among almost 400 genotyped donors of the cohort, an average of about 240,000 unique TCR beta nucleotide sequences were sequenced per donor, 15% to 20% of them non-productive. An earlier analysis of 500 to 750 of the donors applied high-throughput TCR beta sequencing to assess whether each TCR beta V gene segment acted as functional or pseudogenic. A later analysis re-examined previously published TCR beta repertoires from 610 or so donors and added high-resolution HLA genotyping to investigate patterns of TCR occurrence. To predict cytomegalovirus infection status, the study combined high-throughput TCR immunosequencing, statistical association of individual TCRs with disease status, and machine learning. The study aimed to test whether cataloging public T cell receptors could reveal signatures of past pathogen exposure. An early release covering roughly 600 HLA-typed donors comprised about 310 gigabases of sequencing data and around 80 million unique TCR sequences. The genetic ancestry cluster associated with self-reported Caucasian donors included around four fifths of the 398 genotyped donors. Roughly 5 DR-DQ haplotypes were treated as single units for association and clustering because of strong linkage in the cohort. Donor age, sex, ethnicity and CMV serostatus were compiled together with the repertoire data. Every repertoire in the discovery cohort had been generated on one and the same sequencing platform. Rather than drawing on any new phenotypic data, the later analysis identified candidate immune exposures from TCR beta sequences and the way those sequences occurred across donors. In a later genetic analysis, genome-wide SNP genotypes for about three fifths of the roughly 670 donors were used, and that subset was treated as a discovery cohort. The number of donors typed differed by locus, with about 629-640 for A, B, C, DRB1 and DQB1, over 500 for DQA1, 600 to 610 for DPA1, and approximately 470 for DPB1. The study used immunosequencing to profile the T cell repertoires of approximately 630 subjects and linked those repertoires to cytomegalovirus serostatus.

The cohort was made up of 500 to 800 healthy bone marrow donors. At the time of sampling, every cohort member was nominally healthy, though immune exposures that went unrecorded were likely present. The donor was CMV seronegative and belonged to the group of 352 seronegative cohort members. Every donor gave a peripheral blood sample, and the peripheral blood mononuclear cells from that sample were used for TCR beta sequencing. The Qiagen DNeasy Blood Extraction Kit was used to extract genomic DNA from the blood cell samples. What the research found in general, with its limitations: In an earlier analysis of over 550 of the donors, most TCR beta V segments were observed in productive rearrangements about 87% or about 30% of the time, broadly matching IMGT annotations. Compared with the approximately 710-donor mean, donors in an Asian-associated ancestry cluster had fewer N-insertions in productive TCRs, according to a later genetic analysis. In this cohort, only TCR beta chains were sequenced, and detectable features were limited by the absence of alpha or paired-chain data. Cytomegalovirus status was reported to be diagnosed by the classifier with high specificity and sensitivity in both the original and validation cohorts. A further reported finding was that TCR beta sequences accurately predicted the HLA-A and HLA-B alleles for most subjects in the first cohort. CMV serostatus was the only immune exposure information available for the cohort. Because counts were too low, some 17 rarely observed V segments, including chromosome 9 orphons, were excluded from the earlier analysis of fewer than 650 of the donors. A later analysis found that HLA-associated TCR beta chains were more clonally expanded and had lower generation probabilities than equally common non-associated chains. It was suggested by the authors that the approach could potentially be generalized to other disease states and immunological phenotypes. In a later genetic analysis, a missense DCLRE1C variant was associated with V-gene and J-gene trimming of TCR beta chains, and the association was replicated in an independent cohort. Most TCR sequences were observed very rarely across donors, whereas some public TCRs were present in many individuals. According to a later analysis, parvovirus B19, influenza, CMV and Epstein-Barr virus appeared linked to several top co-occurrence clusters. Assigning TCR associations to individual alleles was difficult when HLA alleles, especially DR and DQ, strongly co-occurred. A later analysis found that TCR association rates varied across HLA loci, with DRB1 alleles showing the most associated TCRs and HLA-C alleles the fewest. A cluster of highly shared sequence variants was judged likely to represent a technical artifact of the sequencing pipeline. In vitro tests confirmed that a few of the cytomegalovirus-associated TCR beta chains recognize cytomegalovirus antigens. Most CMV-associated TCR beta chains appeared to be HLA-restricted in a later analysis, and the HLA associations seemed to be driven largely by CMV exposure. Correlated functional status among segregating V segments might be attributable to linkage disequilibrium, but an unknown experimental factor could not be ruled out. Because HLA typing was missing for some donors at each locus, association tests included only the typed subset. At a false discovery rate of 0.05, a later analysis linked under 20,000 TCR beta sequences to specific HLA alleles. In the study, around 160 TCR beta chains were listed as associated with cytomegalovirus. The presence/absence analyses assumed that sequencing depth was roughly uniform across donors, and that assumption may not be true.

The library relied on the immunoSEQ multiplex PCR assay. For the multiplex PCR, a mixture combining 60 forward primers for TCR Vbeta segments and 13 reverse primers for TCR Jbeta segments was used. The CDR3 region of rearranged TCR beta genes was amplified from genomic DNA with a multiplex PCR assay. The amplified TCR beta libraries were sequenced on the Illumina HiSeq System as 87-base-pair reads. Turning to the authors' computational methods: In a later analysis, tens of millions of unique TCR beta chains were counted across the 500 to 700 repertoires, and roughly 9.9 million of these chains were shared by at least two donors. To remove PCR and sequencing errors, raw reads were error-corrected and collapsed into unique sequences using a nearest-neighbor algorithm that merged closely related sequences. V, D and J gene segments were assigned by aligning CDR3 sequences to IMGT reference sequences. For a sequence to be retained, a match of at least six nucleotides was required to both a V gene segment and a J gene segment. A rearrangement was called productive if the CDR3 had no stop codons and remained in frame with V and J, and every other rearrangement was called non-productive. CDR3 was defined by IMGT convention, running from the second conserved V-encoded cysteine to the conserved J-encoded phenylalanine. In an earlier analysis of around 640 of the donors, sequences lacking an unambiguous match to a single V gene segment were excluded. In an earlier analysis of 450 to 700 of the donors, V segments were called functional above 56.7% productive rearrangements and were called segregating when the between-donor standard deviation exceeded 5%. A statistical classification framework was developed to diagnose cytomegalovirus status using the catalog of TCR beta chain sequences. In a later analysis, V and J genes were assigned by comparing TCR nucleotide sequences against IMGT/GENE-DB human TR gene sequences. A later analysis assigned CDR3 sequences and most-parsimonious VDJ recombination scenarios with the TCRdist pipeline. In a later analysis, each TCR beta chain was defined by its CDR3 amino acid sequence together with its V-gene family, and reads lacking a unique V-gene family were excluded. As a way to deal with suspected cross-contamination and a sequencing artifact, a later analysis dropped approximately 590 nucleotide sequences that were highly shared and had low generation probability. In a later analysis, a clonal expansion index for each public chain was calculated from normalized within-repertoire ranks of inferred template counts. Generation probabilities in a later analysis came from a VDJ recombination model fitted to out-of-frame rearrangements, and those results were checked against IGoR. In a later analysis, TCR-TCR, TCR-HLA and TCR-CMV co-occurrence was scored with hypergeometric tests, and a repertoire-size bias correction was applied to TCR pairs. False discovery rates were estimated in a later analysis by permuting HLA or CMV assignments 20 times. In a later analysis, co-occurring TCRs were grouped with DBSCAN, and TCRdist sequence similarity was added when clustering was performed within HLA-allele-positive subsets. Repertoires with fewer than 30,000 or more than 120,000 public chains were left out of co-occurrence clustering, as were several repertoires with anomalous nucleotide sharing. TCRdb obtained this table from immuneACCESS and retained in-frame rearrangements with V and J assigned. These tables miss some clones; where compared with another copy, unresolved V genes account for less than half of the shortfall, and the remainder is unexplained. V and J calls and clone size are given by that table; D and trimming were obtained from the DNA. The sample table shows around 100,000 clones, and approximately 58% are seen once. The ten largest clones represent roughly 2% of the sample.

On this clone: Its antigen is currently not known. Base-call qualities are not available, and no considerably larger clone is one nucleotide away.

The sequence derives from a woman in her twenties or thirties in good health and CMV-seronegative. Sequenced sample: PBMCs.

The sequenced DNA is TGCGCCAGCAGCCAAGTTTGGCGGGAGAACACCGGGGAGCTGTTTTTT. This is translated as CASSQVWRENTGELFF. The sequence links TRBV4-3 to TRBJ2-2; the D segment could be TRBD2, given 6 matching bases. The CDR3 spans 16 residues, from the cysteine through the phenylalanine. Only the CDR3 DNA is retained, 48 bases long and in frame from the first base. V is cut by 1 base and J by 1 base, and the space between the germline ends is 10 bases. The germline V gene provides CDR1 LGHNA and CDR2 YSLEER.